The clone carrying this TCR beta chain showed up just once. Its cognate antigen is unknown. The data derive from a study of CD8 T cells in Susac syndrome. Overall study results and limits: The study admitted that it had a relatively small number of individuals in its TCR sequencing and HLA analysis.

The length of the CDR3 is 12 residues. V dropped 6 bases and J dropped 8 bases, with 13 bases sitting between them. Looked up from germline, CDR1 is MNHEY and CDR2 is SVGAGI. With random hexamers, reverse transcription was performed on about 0.5 to 1 ug of RNA. TCRdb itself ran the immunoSEQ multiplex PCR reads through MiXCR, one entry per CDR3 protein. The sample records roughly 89,000 distinct CDR3 sequences, approximately 96% being singletons. The source material was CD8+ T cells from PBMCs. The sequence was collected from a human donor with Susac syndrome. The chain carries TRBV6-5 and TRBJ1-2; possibly TRBD1 for D (5 bases). CDR3 region: CASSFGGEGYTF. CDR3 coding DNA: TGTGCCAGCAGCTTCGGGGGAGAGGGCTACACCTTC.